A single sample is the source of the 17 T cell receptor beta chains below, sequenced in a study of shared clonotypes between healthy human individuals (dated by TCRdb to 2020 to 2021). The receptor library was made with the immunoSEQ multiplex PCR assay. Imported from immuneACCESS, the table was reduced by TCRdb to in-frame sequences with V and J called. These copies leave out some clones; in studies compared against another copy, an unresolved V gene accounts for under half, and the cause of the remainder is not known. The sample contains approximately 470,000 clones, around 80% of them found a single time. Around 12% of the sample is held by the ten biggest clonotypes. The specimen was PBMCs. These receptors all stem from a woman aged 35 to 49 in good health. Some clones in this sample may be carry-over from other donors' samples.

V usage is TRBV14 and J usage is TRBJ2-7; TRBD1 is a possible D gene (5 bases). CDR1 is SGHDN and CDR2 is FVKESK in the germline V gene. The V and J ends lost 3 bases and 2 bases respectively, with 14 bases between them. The CDR3 loop spans 15 amino acids. Here the CDR3 reads CASSHPYRKTYEQYF. The CDR3 DNA sequence: TGTGCCAGCAGCCACCCCTACAGGAAAACCTACGAGCAGTACTTC.

V usage is TRBV27 and J usage is TRBJ2-7, with TRBD2 identical over 8 bases. The germline V gene encodes CDR1 MNHEY and CDR2 SMNVEV (reference sequence). V trimming: 6 bases; J trimming: 4 bases; junction bases outside the gene matches: 17. The CDR3 has 17 residues. DNA for the CDR3: TGTGCCAGCAGCTGGCAGGGGAATAGCGGGACCCCTTACGAGCAGTACTTC. This gives the protein CASSWQGNSGTPYEQYF.

This clone came up a few times. This sample includes further DNA sequences coding for the same CDR3. The V gene is TRBV29-1, the J gene TRBJ1-1, with D perhaps matching TRBD1 (5 bases). V was clipped by 3 bases and J by 4 bases, with 6 bases between them. Germline V gene lookup returns CDR1 SQVTM and CDR2 ANQGSEA. The CDR3 is 11 amino acids. The CDR3 region has the DNA TGCAGCGTTGAGCAGGGCACTGAAGCTTTCTTT. Protein sequence: CSVEQGTEAFF.

The V call is TRBV10-2, the J call TRBJ2-5; 7 nucleotides match TRBD1. Looked up from germline, CDR1 is WSHSY and CDR2 is SAAADI. The CDR3 contains 16 residues. V lost 6 bases, J lost 5 bases, and 15 bases stayed unmatched. This chain's CDR3 is CASRVWTGPTAETQYF. The CDR3 region has the DNA TGCGCCAGCAGGGTCTGGACAGGCCCAACGGCGGAGACCCAGTACTTC.

This clone appeared a single time. The chain is built from TRBV2 and TRBJ2-7; 7 nucleotides line up with TRBD1. CDR3 length: 15 residues. Germline loops: CDR1 SNHLY, CDR2 FYNNEI. Germline trimming cut 7 bases from V and 0 bases from J; bases unmatched to any gene: 9. CDR3 sequence: CASMGQSPNSYEQYF. CDR3 in DNA: TGTGCCAGCATGGGACAGTCCCCGAACTCCTACGAGCAGTACTTC.

This chain connects TRBV7-2 to TRBJ2-5; TRBD1 aligns across 7 bases. Germline values: CDR1 SGHTA, CDR2 FQGNSA. V dropped 5 bases and J dropped 5; count of bases not matched to a gene: 8. CDR3 length: 14 amino acids. The CDR3: CASSARQGSETQYF. CDR3 nucleotides: TGTGCCAGCAGCGCAAGACAGGGTTCGGAGACCCAGTACTTC.

This clone was seen at least ten times. The V and J genes are TRBV4-1 and TRBJ2-1, with D possibly being TRBD1 or TRBD2 (5 bases each). The ends were cut back, 1 base at V and 7 bases at J, with 5 bases in the middle. Germline V gives CDR1 MGHRA, CDR2 YSYEKL. CDR3 length: 12 residues. DNA for the CDR3: TGCGCCAGCAGCCAAGGGGGGAATGAGCAGTTCTTC. Its protein is CASSQGGNEQFF.

This clone was counted ten times or more. The CDR3 loop is CASSQESGEYYEQYF. The CDR3 coding sequence is TGCGCCAGCAGCCAAGAGAGCGGCGAGTACTACGAGCAGTACTTC. The chain has TRBV4-3 and TRBJ2-7, with D possibly TRBD2 on 5 matching bases. CDR3 length: 15 residues. CDR1 is LGHNA, CDR2 YSLEER, per germline. V was cut by 0 bases and J by 3 bases, with 12 bases left in between.

The V call is TRBV5-1, the J call TRBJ2-1; 10 bases map to TRBD2. With 4 bases clipped from V and 6 bases from J, the junction kept 7 bases outside the gene matches. This CDR3 spans 15 amino acids. Germline V gene lookup returns CDR1 SGHRS and CDR2 YFSETQ. The DNA of the CDR3 is TGCGCCAGCAGCCCAGATAGCGGGAGGACCAATGAGCAGTTCTTC. It yields the protein CASSPDSGRTNEQFF.

The J gene is TRBJ1-2, the V gene TRBV27; D remains ambiguous. Germline CDR1 reads MNHEY; CDR2 reads SMNVEV (reference sequence). The CDR3 is made up of 13 amino acids. With 4 bases removed from V and 5 bases from J, the gap between germline ends came to 11 bases. The CDR3 reads CASSYQVGYGYTF. The CDR3, as DNA: TGTGCCAGCAGTTACCAAGTGGGATATGGCTACACCTTC.

This chain joins TRBV7-3 and TRBJ2-7, with 9 bases aligning to TRBD2. CDR3 length: 15 residues. V trimming: 5 bases; J trimming: 4 bases; junction bases outside the gene matches: 9. Per germline, CDR1 SGHTA and CDR2 FQGTGA. Written as DNA, the CDR3 is TGTGCCAGCAGCCCAGCCCCTAGCGGGACTTACGAGCAGTACTTC. This translates into CASSPAPSGTYEQYF.

This clone has ten or more counts. One end of the junction is discordant with germline, which a read error may explain. The rearrangement uses TRBV7-9 and TRBJ1-1; TRBD1 matches 7 bases. CDR3 length: 13 amino acids. Germline V gene lookup returns CDR1 SEHNR and CDR2 FQNEAQ (reference sequence). This CDR3 is CAGSLEGATEAFF. The CDR3 DNA follows: TGTGCCGGCAGCTTAGAGGGGGCCACTGAAGCTTTCTTT.

V is TRBV27 and J is TRBJ2-1, with D perhaps matching TRBD1 (5 bases). The CDR3 contains 18 residues. Looked up from germline, CDR1 is MNHEY and CDR2 is SMNVEV (reference sequence). Trimming shortened V by 2 bases and J by 2 bases, and 19 bases separated the two germline ends. CDR3 in amino acids: CASSLQGMNFVPYNEQFF. The CDR3, as DNA: TGTGCCAGCAGTTTACAGGGCATGAATTTTGTCCCCTACAATGAGCAGTTCTTC.

This clone was picked up a small number of times. The V gene is TRBV6-6, the J gene TRBJ2-1; TRBD2 matches 11 bases. Germline loops: CDR1 MNHNY, CDR2 SVGAGI (reference sequence). The CDR3 has 14 residues. J was trimmed by 9 bases and V by 1 base; bases with no gene match: 2. The CDR3 reads CASSYLLAGVEQFF. CDR3 bases: TGTGCCAGCAGTTACTTACTAGCGGGAGTTGAGCAGTTCTTC.

This sequence joins TRBV7-3 and TRBJ1-2; 7 bases align to TRBD1. CDR1 is SGHTA, CDR2 FQGTGA, per germline. The CDR3 runs 14 residues. Unmatched junction bases numbered 7, after V lost 2 bases and J lost 7 bases. CDR3 in amino acids: CASSLGGQSGGYTF. The CDR3 DNA reads as TGTGCCAGCAGCTTAGGGGGACAGTCGGGTGGCTACACCTTC.

The rearrangement links TRBV29-1 to TRBJ2-3, with 8 nucleotides matching TRBD2. The CDR3 totals 15 residues. Unmatched junction bases numbered 7, after V lost 2 bases and J lost 3 bases. Germline CDR1 SQVTM, CDR2 ANQGSEA. This CDR3 reads CSVETSGGGTDTQYF. The CDR3, as DNA: TGCAGCGTTGAAACTAGCGGAGGGGGGACAGATACGCAGTATTTT.

V usage is TRBV6-6 and J usage is TRBJ1-6; tentatively, D is TRBD1 (5 bases). The CDR3 is 14 residues long. CDR1 and CDR2 (germline): MNHNY, SVGAGI (reference sequence). V was cut by 6 bases and J by 10 bases, with 16 bases left in between. In DNA form, the CDR3 reads TGTGCCAGCAGACAACAGGACCTGGGGTCACCCCTCCACTTT. It yields the protein CASRQQDLGSPLHF.